This T cell receptor (beta chain) was sequenced in a study of OX40 agonist ivuxolimab in advanced cancers. Study observations and caveats: Partial responders at 0.1-3.0 mg/kg had among the lowest clonal expansion.

Generated by immunoSEQ multiplex PCR, the TCRdb table keeps only in-frame clones and is missing some. The data contain approximately 100,000 clones, about four fifths of them singletons. Turning to this clone: The antigen is not known.

Drawing of blood for sampling happened at baseline, at cycle 4 day 1, and at cycle 7 day 1. The sample in question was CD4+ or CD8+ T cells sorted from blood, obtained in a trial of the OX40 agonist ivuxolimab. The TCR comes from an adult with an advanced solid tumor such as melanoma, head and neck, liver or kidney cancer.

The CDR3 nucleotides read TGTGCCAGCAGTTACGGGGTCGGCACTGAAGCTTTCTTT. Translation: CASSYGVGTEAFF. The chain combines TRBV6-6 with TRBJ1-1; unclear D gene. CDR1 MNHNY and CDR2 SVGAGI come from the germline V gene (reference sequence). V was pared by 2 bases and J by 4 bases, with 8 bases between. The CDR3 spans 13 residues.